The 31 T cell receptor beta chains reported below all come from one sample, sequenced in a study of early T cells in non-severe SARS-CoV-2 infection. TCRdb reprocessed the 5' RACE reads with MiXCR, giving one entry per CDR3 protein. Of around 55,000 distinct CDR3 sequences listed, 14% to 15% are singletons. The sequenced sample was whole blood, obtained at baseline. The source is an adult who was a healthcare worker with PCR-confirmed SARS-CoV-2 infection or an uninfected control (not recorded which).

This clonotype was counted at least ten times. The V and J genes are TRBV3-1 and TRBJ1-2; TRBD1 matches at 11 bases. V shed 4 bases and J 6 bases; nucleotides not matched to a gene: 1. CDR3 length: 13 amino acids. The germline CDR1 and CDR2 sequences are LGHDT and YNNKEL (reference sequence). This chain's CDR3 is CASSPGQGDGYTF. The CDR3 nucleotides read TGTGCCAGCAGCCCGGGACAGGGGGATGGCTACACCTTC.

This CDR3 is CASTWGVEQYF. CDR3 sequence (DNA): TGTGCCAGCACCTGGGGGGTTGAGCAGTACTTC. The V call is TRBV5-4, the J call TRBJ2-7, with D maybe TRBD2 (6 bases). CDR3 length: 11 amino acids. Trimming stripped 6 bases from V and 7 bases from J, with 11 bases between. Germline values: CDR1 SGHNT, CDR2 YYREEE (reference sequence).

This clonotype was counted a few times. V usage is TRBV29-1 and J usage is TRBJ2-3; possibly TRBD1 for D (5 bases). V lost 3 bases and J 4 bases, leaving 8 bases between the germline ends. The V gene's germline CDR1 is SQVTM and CDR2 ANQGSEA. The CDR3 spans 12 residues. The CDR3 nucleotides read TGCAGCGTTGAGATAGGGGCAGATACGCAGTATTTT. It yields the protein CSVEIGADTQYF.

The sample holds many counts of this clonotype. This chain connects TRBV24-1 to TRBJ2-5, with D possibly TRBD2 on 6 matching bases. The germline gives CDR1 KGHDR, CDR2 SFDVKD. This CDR3 contains 14 residues. V was cut by 3 bases and J by 1 base, with 8 bases left in between. CDR3 DNA sequence: TGTGCCACCAGTGATGGGGGGTTCCAAGAGACCCAGTACTTC. This codes for CATSDGGFQETQYF.

This sequence joins TRBV5-1 and TRBJ1-2, with 9 bases lining up with TRBD1. CDR1 is SGHRS and CDR2 is YFSETQ in the germline V gene. J was trimmed by 2 bases and V by 0 bases; bases with no gene match: 5. The CDR3 runs to 16 residues. This CDR3 is CASSLGAGQGNYGYTF. CDR3 DNA: TGCGCCAGCAGCTTGGGAGCCGGACAGGGGAACTATGGCTACACCTTC.

The sample holds a few counts of this clonotype. The V gene is TRBV19, the J gene TRBJ1-2; D is unresolved. This CDR3 region has 14 residues. Germline CDR1 reads LNHDA; CDR2 reads SQIVND (reference sequence). V gave up 2 bases and J gave up 10 bases, with 17 bases separating them. The CDR3 region is CASSIYGPRDAYTF. In nucleotides, the CDR3 is TGTGCCAGTAGTATATATGGACCCAGAGATGCCTACACCTTC.

The gene calls are TRBV12-3 or TRBV12-4 and TRBJ2-1, with 11 bases identical to TRBD2. The CDR3 runs 18 residues. With 5 bases clipped from V and 9 bases from J, the junction kept 18 bases outside the gene matches. The chain's CDR3 is CASSPPGLAVGGYGEQFF. CDR3 DNA sequence: TGTGCCAGCAGTCCTCCGGGACTAGCGGTGGGTGGGTACGGTGAGCAGTTCTTC.

The rearrangement links TRBV12-3 or TRBV12-4 to TRBJ1-1; D may be TRBD1 (5 bases). V shed 2 bases and J shed 5 bases, with 15 bases lying between them. This CDR3 comprises 15 residues. CDR3 protein: CASSLSGRVGTEAFF. The CDR3 nucleotides are TGTGCCAGCAGTTTAAGCGGCAGGGTGGGTACTGAAGCTTTCTTT.

V usage is TRBV20-1 and J usage is TRBJ2-3; D gene ambiguous. Trimming took 6 bases from V and 6 from J, leaving 19 bases between them. Germline CDR1 DFQATT, CDR2 SNEGSKA (reference sequence). The length of the CDR3 is 14 residues. CDR3 loop: CSATIRAPGDTQYF. Written as DNA, the CDR3 is TGCAGTGCCACCATCCGGGCCCCCGGGGATACGCAGTATTTT.

The chain links TRBV6-5 to TRBJ2-5; D gene ambiguous. The CDR3 has 14 residues. The germline V and J ends were trimmed by 2 bases and 3 bases, with 10 bases remaining between them. Germline assignment: CDR1 MNHEY and CDR2 SVGAGI. CDR3: CASSYGTAEETQYF. CDR3 bases: TGTGCCAGCAGTTACGGCACAGCTGAAGAGACCCAGTACTTC.

This rearrangement joins TRBV7-9 to TRBJ2-3; D may be TRBD2 (5 bases). V was shortened by 5 bases and J by 0 bases, with 15 bases between the two germline ends. The CDR3 has 16 amino acids. The germline CDR1 and CDR2 sequences are SEHNR and FQNEAQ (reference sequence). The CDR3 DNA is TGTGCCAGCAGCACCTCGGGAAGAACTAGCACAGATACGCAGTATTTT. This gives the protein CASSTSGRTSTDTQYF.

This clonotype was seen a handful of times. The chain employs TRBV20-1 and TRBJ2-7; TRBD1 or TRBD2 may be the D gene (5 bases each). The CDR3 has 12 amino acids. Germline V gene sequence: CDR1 DFQATT, CDR2 SNEGSKA (reference sequence). V shed 1 base and J shed 7 bases, with 11 bases lying between them. The CDR3 region is CSARAGQGEQYF. DNA for the CDR3: TGCAGTGCTAGAGCGGGGCAGGGTGAGCAGTACTTC.

In this sample, this clonotype turned up many times. This chain uses TRBV2 with TRBJ2-5; 7 positions match TRBD2. The V and J ends lost 6 bases and 2 bases, in that order; junction bases with no gene match: 6. Germline CDR1 SNHLY, CDR2 FYNNEI. This CDR3 has 14 residues. CDR3 DNA sequence: TGTGCCAGCAGGAAGCTAGCGGCTCAAGAGACCCAGTACTTC. It encodes CASRKLAAQETQYF.

The rearrangement joins TRBV19 to TRBJ2-7; D not certain. V was clipped by 5 bases and J by 3 bases, with 17 bases between them. The CDR3 loop spans 15 amino acids. CDR1 is LNHDA, CDR2 SQIVND, per germline (reference sequence). CDR3 sequence (DNA): TGTGCCAGTAGTCCCCAAGCTGCACAGTTCTACGAGCAGTACTTC. This sequence encodes CASSPQAAQFYEQYF.

This clonotype showed up just a few times. The CDR3, as DNA: TGTGCCAGCAGTTTGCGACACATTAACACTGAAGCTTTCTTT. As protein: CASSLRHINTEAFF. The rearrangement links TRBV12-3 or TRBV12-4 to TRBJ1-1; D gene unclear. Trimming removed 3 bases at V and 2 bases at J, with 10 bases between. This CDR3 spans 14 amino acids.

This clonotype was seen at least ten times. This chain joins TRBV12-3 or TRBV12-4 and TRBJ1-6; tentative D call: TRBD1 (6 bases). V was cut by 6 bases and J by 7 bases, with 19 bases left in between. The CDR3 length is 16 residues. CDR3 nucleotide sequence: TGTGCCAGCAGGGATGATTTACAGGGTAGCAATTCACCCCTCCACTTT. As protein: CASRDDLQGSNSPLHF.

The chain links TRBV19 to TRBJ2-1, with D uncertain. This CDR3 has 15 residues. V was pared by 5 bases and J by 4 bases, with 15 bases between. Germline loops: CDR1 LNHDA, CDR2 SQIVND (reference sequence). CDR3 in DNA: TGTGCCAGTAGTCCCCTCCCTCCCGGGTACAATGAGCAGTTCTTC. This codes for CASSPLPPGYNEQFF.

The chain is built from TRBV9 and TRBJ1-4; D not certain. Germline V lookup: CDR1 SGDLS, CDR2 YYNGEE. V lost 0 bases, J lost 10 bases, and 10 bases lay in between. CDR3 size: 13 residues. This chain's CDR3 is CASSVDAHGKLFF. The CDR3 nucleotides are TGTGCCAGCAGCGTAGATGCCCATGGAAAACTGTTTTTT. Together with reference TRBV9 and TRBJ1-4, the CDR3 gives the full variable domain: DSGVTQTPKHLITATGQRVTLRCSPRSGDLSVYWYQQSLDQGLQFLIQYYNGEERAKGNILERFSAQQFPDLHSELNLSSLELGDSALYFCASSVDAHGKLFFGSGTQLSVL.

The chain joins TRBV14 to TRBJ2-3; 9 bases are a match to TRBD1. The CDR3 runs 13 residues. Germline CDR1 SGHDN, CDR2 FVKESK. The V segment lost 4 bases and the J segment 6 bases; nucleotides outside the gene matches: 2. The CDR3 DNA reads as TGTGCCAGCAGCCGGACAGGGGTCGATACGCAGTATTTT. It codes for CASSRTGVDTQYF.

V usage is TRBV29-1 and J usage is TRBJ2-3; D is uncertain. The V gene lost 3 bases and the J gene lost 6 bases, with 10 bases spanning the gap. Germline CDR1 is SQVTM and CDR2 is ANQGSEA. This CDR3 has 12 residues. The CDR3 DNA is TGCAGCGTTGAGGTAGCACAGGATACGCAGTATTTT. Protein: CSVEVAQDTQYF.

This clonotype was picked up a small number of times. The DNA for the CDR3 is TGTGCCAGCAGCTTGACAGGGAATTCCTACAATGAGCAGTTCTTC. Its protein product is CASSLTGNSYNEQFF. V usage is TRBV7-2 and J usage is TRBJ2-1, with TRBD1 matching 7 bases. The CDR3 sequence is 15 residues long. After removal of 3 bases from V and 1 base from J, the junction contained 3 bases not matched to a gene. CDR1 is SGHTA and CDR2 is FQGNSA in the germline V gene.

This clonotype turned up a few times. Here the CDR3 reads CRDRDSVETQYF. CDR3 DNA: TGCAGGGACCGGGACAGCGTAGAGACCCAGTACTTC. V gene TRBV29-1 combines with J gene TRBJ2-5; 7 bases fit TRBD1. CDR3 length equals 12 residues. Germline V gene data show CDR1 as SQVTM and CDR2 as ANQGSEA.

The CDR3 DNA is TGTGCCAGCAACCCGAGGGCTAGCGGGAGTATCTACGAGCAGTACTTC. Protein: CASNPRASGSIYEQYF. The rearrangement uses TRBV7-8 and TRBJ2-7, with 10 bases lining up with TRBD2. Germline CDR1 SGHVS, CDR2 FQNEAQ. With 7 bases clipped from V and 3 bases from J, the junction kept 12 bases outside the gene matches. The CDR3 runs 16 residues.

This clonotype was observed many times. V and J are TRBV28 and TRBJ2-1, with 9 bases that match TRBD2. Germline CDR1 and CDR2: MDHEN and SYDVKM. The CDR3 sequence is 14 residues long. Trimming at V came to 6 bases and at J to 4 bases, leaving 4 bases not matched to a gene. Here the CDR3 reads CASSLSGGYNEQFF. Here the CDR3 DNA reads TGTGCCAGCAGCCTTAGCGGGGGATACAATGAGCAGTTCTTC.

This clonotype was observed many times. CDR3 nucleotide sequence: TGCGCCAGCCAGGGGTTCTCGGGCGTCGAGCAGTACTTC. Protein: CASQGFSGVEQYF. This chain uses TRBV4-1 with TRBJ2-7; D might be TRBD1 (6 bases). This CDR3 is 13 amino acids long. Trimming stripped 8 bases from V and 6 bases from J, with 17 bases between. The germline CDR1 and CDR2 sequences are MGHRA and YSYEKL.

This clonotype was detected a few times. CDR3 coding DNA: TGCAGCGTTGTTAAGGATCCAGTTAATACAGGATTATCCTACGAGCAGTACTTC. It codes for CSVVKDPVNTGLSYEQYF. This chain connects TRBV29-1 to TRBJ2-7; perhaps TRBD1 as D (5 bases). Germline CDR1 reads SQVTM; CDR2 reads ANQGSEA. V lost 4 bases and J 1 base, leaving 26 bases between the germline ends. The CDR3 totals 18 residues.

The chain is built from TRBV5-4 and TRBJ2-7; TRBD2 agrees at 8 bases. Germline lookup yields CDR1 SGHNT and CDR2 YYREEE (reference sequence). The CDR3 length is 14 residues. Losses at the gene ends were 2 bases for V and 2 bases for J; bases not matched to a gene: 3. The DNA of the CDR3 is TGTGCCAGCAGCTTACACGGGGGGGCCTACGAGCAGTACTTC. This gives the protein CASSLHGGAYEQYF.

At least ten counts were recorded for this clonotype. CDR3 sequence (DNA): TGTGCCAGCAGTTTGTGGGGGACTACCCAACCGGTAGGAGGCAATGAGCAGTTCTTC. Its translation: CASSLWGTTQPVGGNEQFF. V and J are TRBV11-2 and TRBJ2-1, with 7 bases that match TRBD2. Germline V lookup: CDR1 SGHAT, CDR2 FQNNGV. The CDR3 spans 19 residues. V lost 6 bases, J lost 6 bases, and 23 bases stayed unmatched.

The genes are TRBV12-3 or TRBV12-4 and TRBJ2-3; no clear D gene. V lost 6 bases and J lost 6, with 10 bases in between. The CDR3 extends over 12 amino acids. The CDR3 spells CASSQSRDTQYF. The CDR3 nucleotides are TGTGCCAGCAGCCAGAGCAGGGATACGCAGTATTTT.

The rearrangement links TRBV5-4 to TRBJ1-2, with a tentative D call TRBD1 (5 bases). CDR1 SGHNT and CDR2 YYREEE come from the germline V gene (reference sequence). This CDR3 is built from 16 residues. V shed 2 bases and J shed 2 bases, with 16 bases lying between them. CDR3 region: CASSFKSGRENYGYTF. CDR3 DNA sequence: TGTGCCAGCAGCTTCAAGTCAGGGCGGGAGAACTATGGCTACACCTTC.

This sequence joins TRBV11-2 and TRBJ2-7; no clear D. The CDR3 is 13 amino acids. Looked up from germline, CDR1 is SGHAT and CDR2 is FQNNGV. V was cut by 5 bases and J by 3 bases, with 11 bases left in between. The CDR3 region is CASSPRQDYEQYF. For the CDR3, the DNA is TGTGCCAGCAGCCCCCGGCAGGACTACGAGCAGTACTTC.